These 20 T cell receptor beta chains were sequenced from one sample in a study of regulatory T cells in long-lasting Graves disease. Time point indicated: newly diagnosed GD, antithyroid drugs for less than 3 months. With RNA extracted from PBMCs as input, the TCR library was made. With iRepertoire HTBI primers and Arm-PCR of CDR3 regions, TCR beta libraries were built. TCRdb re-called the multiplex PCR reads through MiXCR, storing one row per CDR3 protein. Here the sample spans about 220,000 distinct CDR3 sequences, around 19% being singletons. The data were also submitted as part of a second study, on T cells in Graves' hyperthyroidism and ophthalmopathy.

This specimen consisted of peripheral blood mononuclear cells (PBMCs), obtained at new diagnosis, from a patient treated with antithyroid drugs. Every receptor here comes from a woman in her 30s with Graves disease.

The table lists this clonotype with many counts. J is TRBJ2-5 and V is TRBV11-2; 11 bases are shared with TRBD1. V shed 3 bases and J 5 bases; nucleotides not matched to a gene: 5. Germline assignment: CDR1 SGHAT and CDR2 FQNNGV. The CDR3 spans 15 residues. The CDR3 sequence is CASSFAGTGGETQYF. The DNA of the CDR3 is TGTGCCAGCAGCTTCGCCGGGACAGGGGGGGAGACCCAGTACTTC. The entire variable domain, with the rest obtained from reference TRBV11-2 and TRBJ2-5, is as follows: EAGVAQSPRYKIIEKRQSVAFWCNPISGHATLYWYQQILGQGPKLLIQFQNNGVVDDSQLPKDRFSAERLKGVDSTLKIQPAKLEDSAVYLCASSFAGTGGETQYFGPGTRLLVL.

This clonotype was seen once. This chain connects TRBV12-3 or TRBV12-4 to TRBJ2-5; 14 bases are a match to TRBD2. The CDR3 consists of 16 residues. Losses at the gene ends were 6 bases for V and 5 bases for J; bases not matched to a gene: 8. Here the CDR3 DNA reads TGTGCCAGCAGACCGACTAGCGGGGGGGGTTCGGAGACCCAGTACTTC. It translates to CASRPTSGGGSETQYF.

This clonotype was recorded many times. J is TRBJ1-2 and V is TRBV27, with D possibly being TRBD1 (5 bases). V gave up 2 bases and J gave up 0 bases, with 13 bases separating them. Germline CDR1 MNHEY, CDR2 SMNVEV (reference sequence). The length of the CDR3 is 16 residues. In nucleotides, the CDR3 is TGTGCCAGCAGTTTAGGGAGGGGCCCAGCTAACTATGGCTACACCTTC. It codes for CASSLGRGPANYGYTF.

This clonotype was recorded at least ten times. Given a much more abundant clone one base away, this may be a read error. The CDR3 is CASRTPLSGNTIYF. The CDR3 nucleotides read TGTGCCAGTCGAACGCCCCTCTCTGGAAACACCATATATTTT. This chain joins TRBV12-3 or TRBV12-4 and TRBJ1-3; unclear D gene. The V and J ends lost 9 bases and 0 bases respectively, with 12 bases between them. The length of the CDR3 is 14 residues.

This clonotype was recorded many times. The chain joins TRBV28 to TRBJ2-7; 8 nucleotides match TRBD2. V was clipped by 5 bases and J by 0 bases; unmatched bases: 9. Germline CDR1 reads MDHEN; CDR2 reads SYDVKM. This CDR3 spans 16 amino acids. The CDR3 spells CASSHGRAVSSYEQYF. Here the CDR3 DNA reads TGTGCCAGCAGTCACGGGAGGGCCGTAAGCTCCTACGAGCAGTACTTC.

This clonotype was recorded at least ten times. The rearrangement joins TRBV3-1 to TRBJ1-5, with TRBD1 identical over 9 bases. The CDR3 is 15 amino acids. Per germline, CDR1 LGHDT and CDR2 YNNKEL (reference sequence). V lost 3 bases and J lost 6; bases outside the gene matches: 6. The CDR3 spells CASSQGTGKTQPQHF. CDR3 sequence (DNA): TGTGCCAGCAGCCAGGGGACAGGGAAGACTCAGCCCCAGCATTTT. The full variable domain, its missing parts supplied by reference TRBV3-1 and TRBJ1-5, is DTAVSQTPKYLVTQMGNDKSIKCEQNLGHDTMYWYKQDSKKFLKIMFSYNNKELIINETVPNRFSPKSPDKAHLNLHINSLELGDSAVYFCASSQGTGKTQPQHFGDGTRLSIL.

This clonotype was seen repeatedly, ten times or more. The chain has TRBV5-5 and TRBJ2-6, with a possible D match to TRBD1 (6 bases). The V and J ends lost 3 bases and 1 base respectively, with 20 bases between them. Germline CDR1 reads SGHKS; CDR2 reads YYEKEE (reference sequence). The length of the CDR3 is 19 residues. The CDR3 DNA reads TGTGCCAGCAGCTCAAACCCCAACAGGGTTAGGTCTGGGGCCAACGTCCTGACTTTC. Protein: CASSSNPNRVRSGANVLTF. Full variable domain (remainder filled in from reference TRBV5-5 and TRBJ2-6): DAGVTQSPTHLIKTRGQQVTLRCSPISGHKSVSWYQQVLGQGPQFIFQYYEKEERGRGNFPDRFSARQFPNYSSELNVNALLLGDSALYLCASSSNPNRVRSGANVLTFGAGSRLTVL.

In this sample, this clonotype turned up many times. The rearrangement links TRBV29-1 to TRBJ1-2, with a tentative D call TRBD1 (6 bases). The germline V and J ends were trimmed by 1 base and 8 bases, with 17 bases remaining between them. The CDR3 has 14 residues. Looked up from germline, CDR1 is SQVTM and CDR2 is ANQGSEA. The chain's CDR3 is CSVEAGDTIRGYTF. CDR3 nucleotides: TGCAGCGTTGAAGCCGGGGACACCATTCGGGGCTACACCTTC. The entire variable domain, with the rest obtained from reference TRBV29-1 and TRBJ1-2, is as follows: SAVISQKPSRDICQRGTSLTIQCQVDSQVTMMFWYRQQPGQSLTLIATANQGSEATYESGFVIDKFPISRPNLTFSTLTVSNMSPEDSSIYLCSVEAGDTIRGYTFGSGTRLTVV.

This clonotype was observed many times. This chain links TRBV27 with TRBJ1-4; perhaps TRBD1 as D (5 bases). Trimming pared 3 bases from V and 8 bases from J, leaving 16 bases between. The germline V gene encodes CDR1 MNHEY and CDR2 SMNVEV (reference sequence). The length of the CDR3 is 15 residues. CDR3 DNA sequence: TGTGCCAGCAGTTTGGGAGGCGGGGGGAAGGAAAAACTGTTTTTT. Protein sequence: CASSLGGGGKEKLFF.

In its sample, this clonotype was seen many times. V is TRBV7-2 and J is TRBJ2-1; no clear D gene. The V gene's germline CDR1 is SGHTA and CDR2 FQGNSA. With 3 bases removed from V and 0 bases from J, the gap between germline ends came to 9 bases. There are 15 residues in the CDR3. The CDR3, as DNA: TGTGCCAGCAGCTTGCGGCGGAGCTCCTACAATGAGCAGTTCTTC. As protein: CASSLRRSSYNEQFF.

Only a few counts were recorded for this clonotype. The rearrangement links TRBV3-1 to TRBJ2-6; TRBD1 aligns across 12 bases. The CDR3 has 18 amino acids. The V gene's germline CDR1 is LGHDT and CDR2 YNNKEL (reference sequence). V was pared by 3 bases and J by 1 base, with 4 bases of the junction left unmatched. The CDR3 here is CASSHGTGGFSGANVLTF. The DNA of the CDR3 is TGTGCCAGCAGCCACGGGACAGGGGGCTTTTCTGGGGCCAACGTCCTGACTTTC.

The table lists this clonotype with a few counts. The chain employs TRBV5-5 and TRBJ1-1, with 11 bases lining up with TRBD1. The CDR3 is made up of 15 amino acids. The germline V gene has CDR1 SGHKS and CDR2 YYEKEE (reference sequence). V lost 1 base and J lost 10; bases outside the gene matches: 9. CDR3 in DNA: TGTGCCAGCAGCTTGACATTAGGACAGGGGGCAGGAGCTTTCTTT. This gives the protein CASSLTLGQGAGAFF.

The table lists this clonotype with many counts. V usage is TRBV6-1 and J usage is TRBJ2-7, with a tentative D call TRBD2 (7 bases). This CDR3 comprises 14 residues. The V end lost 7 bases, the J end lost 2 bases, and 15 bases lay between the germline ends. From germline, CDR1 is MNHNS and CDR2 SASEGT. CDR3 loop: CASTGGRGPYEQYF. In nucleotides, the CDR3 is TGTGCCAGCACGGGGGGCAGGGGTCCCTACGAGCAGTACTTC.

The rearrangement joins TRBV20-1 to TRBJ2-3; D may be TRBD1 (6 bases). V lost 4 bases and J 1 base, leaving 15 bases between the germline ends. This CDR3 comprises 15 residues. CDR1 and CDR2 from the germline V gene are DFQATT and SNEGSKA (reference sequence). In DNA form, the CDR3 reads TGCAGTGCTACCCGACAGGATTCCCGCACAGATACGCAGTATTTT. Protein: CSATRQDSRTDTQYF.

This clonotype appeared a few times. The CDR3 DNA sequence: TGTGCCAGCTCGCGGGTTGTGTCCGAAAAACTGTTTTTT. Protein product: CASSRVVSEKLFF. The chain carries TRBV7-2 and TRBJ1-4; D gene unclear. The V end was cut by 8 bases, the J end by 8 bases, with 15 bases between. Looked up from germline, CDR1 is SGHTA and CDR2 is FQGNSA. The CDR3 totals 13 residues.

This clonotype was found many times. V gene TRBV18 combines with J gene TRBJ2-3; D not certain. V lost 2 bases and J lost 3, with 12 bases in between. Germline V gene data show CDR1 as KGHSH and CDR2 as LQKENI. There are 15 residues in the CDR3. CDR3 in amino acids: CASSPSVADTDTQYF. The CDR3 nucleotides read TGTGCCAGCTCACCATCCGTGGCGGATACAGATACGCAGTATTTT.

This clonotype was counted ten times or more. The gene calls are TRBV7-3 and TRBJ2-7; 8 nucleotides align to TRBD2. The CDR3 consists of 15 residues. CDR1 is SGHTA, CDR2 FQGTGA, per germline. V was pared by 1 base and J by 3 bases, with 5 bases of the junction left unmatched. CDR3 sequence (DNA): TGTGCCAGCAGCTTAATAGCGGGGTCTGTCTACGAGCAGTACTTC. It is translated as CASSLIAGSVYEQYF.

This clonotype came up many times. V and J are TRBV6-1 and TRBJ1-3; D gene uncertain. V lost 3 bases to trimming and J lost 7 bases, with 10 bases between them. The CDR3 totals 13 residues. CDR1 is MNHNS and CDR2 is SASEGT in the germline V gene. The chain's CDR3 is CASSEGHGNTIYF. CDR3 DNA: TGTGCCAGCAGTGAGGGCCACGGGAACACCATATATTTT.

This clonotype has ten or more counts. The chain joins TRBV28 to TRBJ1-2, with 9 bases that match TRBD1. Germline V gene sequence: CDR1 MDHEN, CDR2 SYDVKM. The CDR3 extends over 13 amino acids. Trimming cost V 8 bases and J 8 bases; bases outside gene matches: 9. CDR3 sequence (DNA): TGTGCCAGCGGAGAACAGGGGGCTGAAGGCTACACCTTC. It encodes CASGEQGAEGYTF.

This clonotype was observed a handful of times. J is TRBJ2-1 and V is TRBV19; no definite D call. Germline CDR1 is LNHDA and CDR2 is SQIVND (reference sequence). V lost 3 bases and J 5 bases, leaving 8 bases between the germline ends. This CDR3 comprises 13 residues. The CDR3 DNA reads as TGTGCCAGTAGTATCCAGGTAGACAATGAGCAGTTCTTC. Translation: CASSIQVDNEQFF.